This TCR beta chain stems from a study of Graves' ophthalmopathy and Graves' hyperthyroidism. Overall study context: Peripheral blood samples were taken at initial diagnosis, before any treatment.

The study amplified TCR beta CDR3 regions using RNA transcripts. Second-round multiplex PCR followed a first-round RT-PCR using HTBI primers. TCRdb fed the multiplex PCR reads into MiXCR, producing one record per CDR3 protein. The sample holds a few hundred thousand distinct CDR3 sequences; around 19% are singletons and the top ten take around 1.4%. Concerning this clonotype: Its antigen is as yet unknown.

Study results and limitations: In blood, most expanded thyroid clonotypes above 0.001 frequency were also detected.

This CDR3 contains 15 residues. Trimming cost V 4 bases and J 3 bases; bases outside gene matches: 8. Germline CDR1 MNHNS, CDR2 SASEGT. The origin of this receptor is a young woman with Graves' ophthalmopathy. The V and J genes are TRBV6-1 and TRBJ2-7, with TRBD1 matching over 8 bases. Sequencing used peripheral blood. The CDR3 nucleotides are TGTGCCAGCAGTGGGGGGACAGGTGGAGGCTACGAGCAGTACTTC. Amino acid sequence: CASSGGTGGGYEQYF.